One and the same sample provided the 28 T cell receptor beta chains below, sequenced in a study of CD8+ T cells in alopecia areata. RNA extraction was followed by reverse transcription into cDNA, which acted as the sequencing template. Measured with immunoSEQ multiplex PCR; TCRdb has only the in-frame clones, and not every one. The sample carries about 110,000 clones, about 60% recorded once. Sequencing input: NKG2D-low CD8+ T cells sorted from blood. The receptors were sampled from a human donor with alopecia areata.

V is TRBV7-6 and J is TRBJ2-3; D remains unclear. The CDR3 length is 12 residues. CDR1 and CDR2 (germline): SGHVS, FNYEAQ. V was shortened by 5 bases and J by 0 bases, with 3 bases between the two germline ends. The CDR3 loop reads CASSISTDTQYF. DNA of the CDR3: TGTGCCAGCAGCATTAGCACAGATACGCAGTATTTT. Together with reference TRBV7-6 and TRBJ2-3, the CDR3 gives the full variable domain: GAGVSQSPRYKVTKRGQDVALRCDPISGHVSLYWYRQALGQGPEFLTYFNYEAQQDKSGLPNDRFSAERPEGSISTLTIQRTEQRDSAMYRCASSISTDTQYFGPGTRLTVL.

This clone appeared a few times. V gene TRBV29-1 combines with J gene TRBJ2-2; D remains unclear. The V gene's germline CDR1 is SQVTM and CDR2 ANQGSEA. The CDR3 sequence is 12 residues long. Trimming took 3 bases from V and 6 from J, leaving 8 bases between them. The CDR3 sequence is CSVEPEAGELFF. The CDR3, as DNA: TGCAGCGTTGAGCCCGAGGCCGGGGAGCTGTTTTTT.

CDR3 residues: CASNLADTGELFF. The CDR3 nucleotides read TGCGCCAGCAATCTAGCGGACACCGGGGAGCTGTTTTTT. The chain has TRBV10-2 and TRBJ2-2; 7 bases map to TRBD2. Trimming at V came to 7 bases and at J to 3 bases, leaving 2 bases not matched to a gene. CDR3 length equals 13 residues. Germline V CDR1 and CDR2: WSHSY, SAAADI.

This clone was observed a few times. This chain connects TRBV11-2 to TRBJ2-3, with TRBD1 matching over 9 bases. Trimming took 10 bases from V and 0 from J; bases not matched to a gene: 2. The germline CDR1 and CDR2 sequences are SGHAT and FQNNGV. There are 13 residues in the CDR3. The CDR3 coding sequence is TGTGCCATCGGACAGGGGAGCACAGATACGCAGTATTTT. It is translated as CAIGQGSTDTQYF.

This clone turned up a few times. This chain connects TRBV6-5 to TRBJ2-7; D gene uncertain. The CDR3 consists of 14 residues. The V and J ends lost 0 bases and 2 bases respectively, with 8 bases between them. CDR1 is MNHEY, CDR2 SVGAGI, per germline. The CDR3 is CASSYSSAAYEQYF. CDR3 DNA sequence: TGTGCCAGCAGTTACTCGTCCGCGGCCTACGAGCAGTACTTC.

The V and J genes are TRBV7-9 and TRBJ2-5; D unclear. V was cut by 5 bases and J by 5 bases, with 9 bases left in between. The V gene's germline CDR1 is SEHNR and CDR2 FQNEAQ (reference sequence). The CDR3 is 12 residues long. CDR3 coding DNA: TGTGCCAGCAGCCCACCAAGGGAGACCCAGTACTTC. Translation gives CASSPPRETQYF.

V gene TRBV4-1 combines with J gene TRBJ1-2; 7 bases align to TRBD1. CDR3 length: 14 residues. The J segment lost 5 bases and the V segment lost 1 base, leaving 4 bases of the junction unmatched. Germline CDR1 is MGHRA and CDR2 is YSYEKL. For the CDR3, the DNA is TGCGCCAGCAGCCAAGCTGGGACAGTTTATGGCTACACCTTC. This sequence encodes CASSQAGTVYGYTF.

The V and J genes are TRBV15 and TRBJ1-2; no clear D. In germline, CDR1 is LNHNV, CDR2 YYDKDF (reference sequence). The V and J ends lost 3 bases and 7 bases respectively, with 24 bases between them. The CDR3 covers 17 residues. CDR3 bases: TGTGCCACCAGCAGCGCCCCAAGTCCGGGAAATCCCGCTGGCTACACCTTC. Its protein product is CATSSAPSPGNPAGYTF.

The CDR3 spells CASSLSGTSGRGLVYNEQFF. CDR3 DNA sequence: TGTGCCAGCAGCTTGTCCGGGACTAGCGGGAGGGGATTAGTCTACAATGAGCAGTTCTTC. The chain uses TRBV5-4 and TRBJ2-1; 16 bases fit TRBD2. The length of the CDR3 is 20 residues. CDR1 and CDR2 (germline): SGHNT, YYREEE (reference sequence). The junction had 10 bases not matched to a gene; V was cut back by 1 base and J by 3 bases.

The chain uses TRBV19 and TRBJ2-7; 7 bases fit TRBD2. Germline values: CDR1 LNHDA, CDR2 SQIVND (reference sequence). V shed 5 bases and J 2 bases; nucleotides not matched to a gene: 9. This CDR3 comprises 15 residues. The chain's CDR3 is CASSFQRDLAYEQYF. CDR3 bases: TGTGCCAGTAGTTTTCAGCGGGATTTAGCCTACGAGCAGTACTTC.

J is TRBJ2-7 and V is TRBV25-1; no firm D call. CDR3 length equals 12 residues. V lost 6 bases and J lost 4, with 10 bases in between. Germline CDR1 MGHDK, CDR2 SYGVNS. CDR3 in amino acids: CASRAADYEQYF. DNA for the CDR3: TGTGCCAGCAGAGCTGCGGATTACGAGCAGTACTTC.

V is TRBV28 and J is TRBJ2-7, with 8 bases lining up with TRBD2. Germline V CDR1 and CDR2: MDHEN, SYDVKM. This CDR3 comprises 14 residues. Trimming removed 5 bases from V and 5 bases from J; junction bases left unmatched: 8. The CDR3 region is CASSPPSGSDEQYF. For the CDR3, the DNA is TGTGCCAGCAGTCCCCCAAGCGGGAGCGACGAGCAGTACTTC.

The chain combines TRBV29-1 with TRBJ2-7; D might be TRBD1 (6 bases). The V gene's germline CDR1 is SQVTM and CDR2 ANQGSEA. Trimming shortened V by 0 bases and J by 0 bases, and 9 bases separated the two germline ends. CDR3 length equals 14 residues. In nucleotides, the CDR3 is TGCAGCGTTGAAGAATCGGACAGCTCCTACGAGCAGTACTTC. This codes for CSVEESDSSYEQYF.

The DNA of the CDR3 is TGTGCCAGCATAAAAGCGGGAGGCAATGAGCAGTTCTTC. This codes for CASIKAGGNEQFF. V gene TRBV6-6 combines with J gene TRBJ2-1; 9 nucleotides line up with TRBD2. The CDR3 is made up of 13 amino acids. Germline V gene data show CDR1 as MNHNY and CDR2 as SVGAGI (reference sequence). J lost 6 bases, V lost 7 bases, and 4 bases had no gene match.

This clone has only a few counts. This chain's CDR3 is CATSRLPLKIGITEAFF. CDR3 bases: TGTGCCACCAGCAGGCTCCCCCTAAAAATAGGGATCACTGAAGCTTTCTTT. J is TRBJ1-1 and V is TRBV15, with D unresolved. Trimming shortened V by 3 bases and J by 4 bases, and 21 bases separated the two germline ends. Germline loops: CDR1 LNHNV, CDR2 YYDKDF (reference sequence). The CDR3 is 17 residues long.

The chain employs TRBV2 and TRBJ2-7; perhaps TRBD1 as D (5 bases). The CDR3 length is 11 residues. V lost 10 bases, J lost 2 bases, and 9 bases lay in between. Germline CDR1 and CDR2: SNHLY and FYNNEI. As DNA, the CDR3 is TGTGCCACCCTGACAGCCTACGAGCAGTACTTC. Its protein product is CATLTAYEQYF.

The V call is TRBV6-6, the J call TRBJ2-3; D possibly matches TRBD1 or TRBD2 (5 bases each). The CDR3 has 15 residues. V gave up 5 bases and J gave up 6 bases, with 18 bases separating them. Germline loops: CDR1 MNHNY, CDR2 SVGAGI (reference sequence). DNA for the CDR3: TGTGCCAGCAGTGTAACCGGGACCAGCCGGGATACGCAGTATTTT. Its translation: CASSVTGTSRDTQYF.

The rearrangement links TRBV28 to TRBJ2-7; D ambiguous. CDR1 is MDHEN, CDR2 SYDVKM, per germline. This CDR3 has 16 residues. The ends were cut back, 6 bases at V and 6 bases at J, with 24 bases in the middle. CDR3 protein: CASSSVLGSWSREQYF. DNA for the CDR3: TGTGCCAGCAGCTCCGTTCTTGGTTCGTGGTCCCGCGAGCAGTACTTC.

This chain joins TRBV7-9 and TRBJ1-1, with a possible D match to TRBD1 (6 bases). Between the trimmed V and J ends, which lost 8 bases and 5 bases, there was a span of 15 bases. Looked up from germline, CDR1 is SEHNR and CDR2 is FQNEAQ (reference sequence). The CDR3 contains 13 residues. CDR3 amino acids: CASWGADRTEAFF. DNA for the CDR3: TGTGCCAGCTGGGGGGCGGATCGAACTGAAGCTTTCTTT.

The chain recombines TRBV11-2 with TRBJ2-3; no clear D. Per the germline V gene, CDR1 is SGHAT and CDR2 is FQNNGV. The CDR3 sequence is 10 residues long. The ends were cut back, 2 bases at V and 7 bases at J, with 1 base in the middle. In DNA, the CDR3 is TGTGCCAGCAGCTTAAATACGCAGTATTTT. It translates to CASSLNTQYF.

This chain's CDR3 is CASSEGYGGSLDNEQFF. The CDR3 bases are TGTGCCAGCAGTGAAGGATATGGCGGGAGTCTAGACAATGAGCAGTTCTTC. V and J are TRBV6-1 and TRBJ2-1, with 7 bases matching TRBD2. CDR1 MNHNS and CDR2 SASEGT come from the germline V gene. V shed 1 base and J 5 bases; nucleotides not matched to a gene: 11. The CDR3 has 17 amino acids.

The chain couples TRBV9 to TRBJ1-1; possibly TRBD1 for D (5 bases). Trimming took off 3 bases at V and 0 bases at J, with 15 bases between the two ends. CDR1 and CDR2 (germline): SGDLS, YYNGEE. The CDR3 consists of 16 residues. The CDR3 nucleotides read TGTGCCAGCAGCGCCCCCTCGGAGGGGATGAACACTGAAGCTTTCTTT. Residues: CASSAPSEGMNTEAFF.

For this clone: This CDR3 is also generated by other DNA sequences in the sample. The rearrangement uses TRBV9 and TRBJ2-1; D ambiguous. The germline V and J ends were trimmed by 0 bases and 0 bases, with 10 bases remaining between them. The CDR3 loop spans 16 amino acids. CDR1 is SGDLS and CDR2 is YYNGEE in the germline V gene. CDR3 sequence reads: CASSVGGSSSYNEQFF. CDR3 nucleotides: TGTGCCAGCAGCGTAGGAGGCTCCAGCTCCTACAATGAGCAGTTCTTC.

J is TRBJ2-7 and V is TRBV4-1, with D maybe TRBD1 (5 bases). V was pared by 0 bases and J by 0 bases, with 12 bases between. The germline V gene has CDR1 MGHRA and CDR2 YSYEKL. The CDR3 runs to 16 residues. CDR3 residues: CASSQDWQGSSYEQYF. The CDR3 DNA reads TGCGCCAGCAGCCAAGATTGGCAGGGCAGCTCCTACGAGCAGTACTTC.

In its sample, this clone was seen a few times. The chain links TRBV11-2 to TRBJ2-1; D uncertain. Trimming removed 3 bases from V and 4 bases from J, with 4 bases in between. The length of the CDR3 is 12 residues. The germline CDR1 and CDR2 sequences are SGHAT and FQNNGV. The CDR3 loop reads CASSFVYNEQFF. The CDR3 DNA is TGTGCCAGCAGCTTTGTTTACAATGAGCAGTTCTTC.

The chain uses TRBV15 and TRBJ2-7, with D perhaps given as TRBD1 or TRBD2 (6 bases each). The CDR3 covers 12 residues. Trimming stripped 6 bases from V and 7 bases from J, with 13 bases between. Germline lookup yields CDR1 LNHNV and CDR2 YYDKDF (reference sequence). CDR3 amino acids: CATRQGGGEQYF. In nucleotides, the CDR3 is TGTGCCACCAGACAGGGAGGAGGTGAGCAGTACTTC.

This chain joins TRBV7-9 and TRBJ2-7; the match to TRBD2 covers 8 bases. The V segment lost 1 base and the J segment 6 bases; nucleotides outside the gene matches: 17. Germline CDR1 is SEHNR and CDR2 is FQNEAQ (reference sequence). The CDR3 covers 18 residues. Here the CDR3 DNA reads TGTGCCAGCAGCTTAGAAAGGGCCCCCGGGACTAGTGGGTCCGAGCAGTACTTC. Protein product: CASSLERAPGTSGSEQYF.

This rearrangement joins TRBV28 to TRBJ2-2; no clear D gene. V was trimmed by 8 bases and J by 9 bases, leaving 10 bases between them. This CDR3 has 11 residues. Germline values: CDR1 MDHEN, CDR2 SYDVKM. Here the CDR3 DNA reads TGTGCCAGCGCATTGGGCCGGGAGCTGTTTTTT. Residues: CASALGRELFF.